These T cell receptor beta chains were read from a single sample in a study of T cell responses to AZD1222 COVID-19 vaccine. Method: immunoSEQ multiplex PCR; TCRdb's copy keeps in-frame clones and lacks some. The sample contains 95,000 to 100,000 clones, about nine tenths of which appear only once. Sequenced here: peripheral blood, sampled on day 0 of AZD1222 vaccination. The receptors were sampled from an adult in good health. The CDR3 runs from the conserved cysteine through the conserved F or W. Fields, in order: clone size, J gene, V gene, CDR3 protein. Size is omitted from some rows. Given values are once, few, many or a class for expanded clones.

once,TRBJ2-1,TRBV9,CASSAAPLRPSRNYNEQFF
NA,TRBJ1-2,TRBV28,CASRAPLGSYTF
once,TRBJ2-2,TRBV19,CASSTGVTGELFF
NA,TRBJ2-1,TRBV10-3,CAISGRGSSGGAYNEQFF
NA,TRBJ1-1,TRBV5-1,CASSLAGMNTEAFF
NA,TRBJ2-5,TRBV7-2,CASSLARGAPPETQYF
NA,TRBJ1-3,TRBV28,CASSRRFGNTIYF
NA,TRBJ2-2,TRBV29-1,CSVGTVANTGELFF
NA,TRBJ1-1,TRBV19,CASRDGMDEAFF
NA,TRBJ1-4,TRBV4-1,CASSQGRGGEHEKLFF
NA,TRBJ1-1,TRBV7-9,CATGGTSTSTEAFF
NA,TRBJ2-5,TRBV9,CASNRNRGTQYF
NA,TRBJ2-1,TRBV3-1/TRBV3-2,CASSQPFSGGPNNEQFF
NA,TRBJ1-1,TRBV7-9,CASSRGTETEAFF
NA,TRBJ1-6,TRBV18,CASSPEGDYNSPLHF
NA,TRBJ1-5,TRBV12-3/TRBV12-4,CASSFWSNQPQHF
NA,TRBJ1-1,TRBV28,CASRPTPQGGSEAFF
NA,TRBJ1-6,TRBV27,CASSLLAGLNSPLHF
NA,TRBJ2-3,TRBV14,CASSPTHGYTQYF
NA,TRBJ1-2,TRBV10-3,CAMHDSNNYGYTF
NA,TRBJ2-2,TRBV27,CASKEGLNTGELFF
NA,TRBJ1-1,TRBV28,CASSLRGTEAFF
NA,TRBJ1-5,TRBV5-1,CASRQGADLNEPQHF
NA,TRBJ2-5,TRBV5-4,CASSSRQGPGTQYF
NA,TRBJ2-5,TRBV9,CASSVAGGDGETQYF
NA,TRBJ1-1,TRBV9,CASSVGDRSTEAFF
few,TRBJ1-4,TRBV6-5,CASGGANEKLFF
NA,TRBJ2-5,TRBV6-6,CASSYFGASETQYF
NA,TRBJ1-6,TRBV21-1,CASSKGQGNSPLHF